The rows below give T cell receptor beta chains drawn from one sample of a study of T cell responses to AZD1222 COVID-19 vaccine. Assay: immunoSEQ multiplex PCR; the TCRdb copy retains only in-frame clones and omits some. The sample shows around 160,000 clones, about 90% of them seen only once. The source was peripheral blood, collected on day 0 of MenACWY control vaccination. All receptors come from an adult in good health. Each CDR3 is given with its conserved first and last residue. Expanded clones are given a class, and other clones once, few, many or no size at all.

clone_size j_call v_call cdr3_aa
NA TRBJ1-6 TRBV27 CASSLSLNNSPLHF
NA TRBJ2-5 TRBV5-1 CASGQEGVRETQYF
NA TRBJ2-3 TRBV5-5 CASSLGRGALAPDTQYF
NA TRBJ2-1 TRBV12-3/TRBV12-4 CASTPSGVNEQFF
NA TRBJ1-1 TRBV6-1 CASSEGQGNTEAFF
NA TRBJ1-5 TRBV2 CASSEGTGGHQPQHF
NA TRBJ2-7 TRBV12-2 CASRSPLYEQYF
NA TRBJ1-1 TRBV19 CASSGRVEAFF
NA TRBJ2-7 TRBV6-2/TRBV6-3 CASSYSTRSSYEQYF
NA TRBJ1-6 TRBV7-2 CASSLGAQGNSPLHF
NA TRBJ1-5 TRBV4-1 CASSQVGTGDQPQHF
NA TRBJ2-1 TRBV24-1 CATSDFPPNNEQFF
NA TRBJ2-3 TRBV6-5 CASRSGGAGTDTQYF
NA TRBJ1-5 TRBV5-1 CASSPDGKSYSNQPQHF
NA TRBJ2-1 TRBV5-1 CASSLLAGVKNEQFF
NA TRBJ2-2 TRBV5-1 CASSPRTQNTGELFF
once TRBJ2-5 TRBV6-5 CASSLSSGTKTQYF
NA TRBJ2-1 TRBV7-3 CASSWGADSHNEQFF
medium-sized TRBJ2-5 TRBV11-2 CASSPGPGSETQYF
NA TRBJ1-1 TRBV5-1 CASSLDRTEAFF
NA TRBJ2-3 TRBV4-2 CASSQAGDTQYF
NA TRBJ1-6 TRBV27 CASSLSVGQNNSPLHF
once TRBJ2-3 TRBV2 CASNQGEAQYF
NA TRBJ2-7 TRBV5-1 CASSPGQSYEQYF
NA TRBJ2-2 TRBV7-9 CASSLRGGDGGELFF
NA TRBJ1-2 TRBV7-9 CASSLADREGYTF
NA TRBJ1-1 TRBV5-4 CASSWDRAPTTEAFF
NA TRBJ1-2 TRBV24-1 CATSDYRVDYGYTF
NA TRBJ2-7 TRBV18 CASSPLGRGNYEQYF
NA TRBJ2-1 TRBV9 CASSAQGTSGKDHNEQFF
NA TRBJ1-6 TRBV6-5 CASKTPPGSPLHF
NA TRBJ2-2 TRBV7-3 CASSNPTGELFF
NA TRBJ1-1 TRBV12-3/TRBV12-4 CASRYGNTEAFF
NA TRBJ1-1 TRBV7-9 CASSLEDSEAFF
NA TRBJ2-2 TRBV3-1/TRBV3-2 CASSQYGSTGELFF
NA TRBJ2-7 TRBV10-2 CASSSEGGVEEQYF
NA TRBJ2-5 TRBV9 CASSVVPGAQETQYF
NA TRBJ2-1 TRBV4-2 CASSQEGYSGTYNEQFF
NA TRBJ1-3 TRBV11-2 CASSLRTAGNTIYF
NA TRBJ2-3 TRBV5-1 CATTNQGWSDTQYF
NA TRBJ2-2 TRBV7-9 CASSSDAYTGELFF
NA TRBJ1-4 TRBV9 CASSVAGQGVEKLFF
once TRBJ1-5 TRBV30 CAWRGYSNQPQHF
few TRBJ2-5 TRBV24-1 CATSDFIPGTQETQYF
NA TRBJ2-5 TRBV6-5 CASRDTRGKTQYF
once TRBJ2-2 TRBV19 CASSTLGGADGGELFF
NA TRBJ2-1 TRBV7-2 CASSISGTSYNEQFF
NA TRBJ1-5 TRBV7-2 CASSFGTYNQPQHF
NA TRBJ1-3 TRBV27 CASSLSGDIGNTIYF
NA TRBJ1-4 TRBV19 CASSTPQGLNEKLFF